Sequencing of this T cell receptor (beta chain) was carried out in a study of blood T cell repertoires in COVID-19. Study processing details: Nucleated cell number was recorded as an estimate derived from reference gene primer amplification. Sequencing was performed with immunoSEQ multiplex PCR; in TCRdb, only in-frame clones are kept and a portion is missing. V and J calls plus clone size are reproduced from that table; the DNA served to infer D and trimming. The table shows some 200,000 clones, with over 75% occurring only once. V was trimmed by 5 bases and J by 4 bases, leaving 14 bases between them. CDR3 length equals 14 residues. In germline, CDR1 is SGHTA, CDR2 FQGNSA.

The TCR sequence derives from a man aged 25 to 40 in a cohort exposed to, infected with or recovered from COVID-19 (not recorded which). The sample consisted of PBMCs or T cells enriched from blood (not recorded which). The chain uses TRBV7-2 and TRBJ2-5, with D tentatively TRBD1 (5 bases). Written as DNA, the CDR3 is TGTGCCAGCAGCCCCCGGCCAGGGCGAGAGACCCAGTACTTC. Its protein product is CASSPRPGRETQYF.